The 27 T cell receptor beta chains in this list originate from one sample, sequenced in a study of tumor and adjacent non-tumor tissue in lung cancer. The template was RNA from unsorted bulk tissue. TCRbeta libraries were built with three rounds of nested PCR, modified from ARM-PCR. TCRdb reprocessed the multiplex PCR reads via MiXCR and lists one record per CDR3 protein. This sample has fewer than 130,000 distinct CDR3 sequences, with over 75% found just once. The material sequenced was lung tumor tissue. These receptor sequences come from a man between 65 and 85 years old with non-small cell lung cancer.

This clonotype is a singleton in its sample. The junction departs from germline at one end; a sequencing error may be responsible. CDR3 sequence: CAISESRGISIDTQYF. CDR3 sequence (DNA): TGTGCCATCAGTGAGTCGCGCGGTATTAGCATAGATACGCAGTATTTT. The chain has TRBV10-3 and TRBJ2-3, with D uncertain. Germline V lookup: CDR1 ENHRY, CDR2 SYGVKD. The CDR3 is 16 residues long.

This clonotype was seen many times. This chain connects TRBV20-1 to TRBJ2-7; 7 nucleotides agree with TRBD2. The V gene's germline CDR1 is DFQATT and CDR2 SNEGSKA (reference sequence). The CDR3 totals 13 residues. The CDR3 DNA sequence: TGCAGCGTTCCGCGGGGGAGTTTAAGCGAGCAGTACTTC. Its protein product is CSVPRGSLSEQYF.

The sample holds many counts of this clonotype. The chain is built from TRBV11-2 and TRBJ2-3, with 9 bases aligning to TRBD2. Germline V CDR1 and CDR2: SGHAT, FQNNGV. The CDR3 is 17 residues long. The V and J ends lost 0 bases and 2 bases, in that order; junction bases with no gene match: 6. CDR3 sequence reads: CASSLDLAGRITDTQYF. The CDR3, as DNA: TGTGCCAGCAGCTTAGATCTAGCGGGACGAATCACAGATACGCAGTATTTT. Supplemented by reference TRBV11-2 and TRBJ2-3, the full variable domain reads EAGVAQSPRYKIIEKRQSVAFWCNPISGHATLYWYQQILGQGPKLLIQFQNNGVVDDSQLPKDRFSAERLKGVDSTLKIQPAKLEDSAVYLCASSLDLAGRITDTQYFGPGTRLTVL.

This chain joins TRBV4-1 and TRBJ2-5; maybe TRBD1 (6 bases). The CDR3 is 14 amino acids. CDR1 and CDR2 from the germline V gene are MGHRA and YSYEKL. V was clipped by 8 bases and J by 4 bases, with 17 bases between them. CDR3 sequence: CASGKQWGRETQYF. The CDR3 DNA sequence: TGCGCCAGCGGAAAACAGTGGGGGCGAGAGACCCAGTACTTC.

This clonotype was detected only a few times. One end of the junction varies from germline; a read error may be responsible. The gene calls are TRBV13 and TRBJ1-1, with TRBD1 matching over 7 bases. The CDR3 has 15 residues. Germline lookup yields CDR1 PRHDT and CDR2 FYEKMQ (reference sequence). CDR3 coding DNA: TGTGCCAGCAGCCCTTGGACAGGTTCGAACACTGAGGCTTTCTTT. It encodes CASSPWTGSNTEAFF.

Turning to this clonotype: A read error may produce the germline difference seen at one junction end. CDR3 loop: CTARDTAGGRYNEQFF. The DNA of the CDR3 is TGCACTGCTAGAGATACCGCGGGAGGGAGATACAATGAGCAGTTCTTC. The chain uses TRBV20-1 and TRBJ2-1; the match to TRBD2 covers 9 bases. This CDR3 spans 16 amino acids. CDR1 and CDR2 from the germline V gene are DFQATT and SNEGSKA (reference sequence).

Concerning this clonotype itself: The junction departs from germline at one end; a sequencing error may be responsible. V is TRBV29-1 and J is TRBJ2-7; TRBD1 aligns across 8 bases. Per the germline V gene, CDR1 is SQVTM and CDR2 is ANQGSEA. CDR3 length equals 15 residues. The CDR3 here is CSVEDPGGVSYDQHF. CDR3 nucleotides: TGCAGCGTTGAAGATCCAGGGGGCGTGAGTTACGATCAGCACTTC.

On this clonotype: Because it lacks the conserved phenylalanine or tryptophan at the end, this CDR3 is likely a read error. V and J are TRBV12-3 or TRBV12-4 and TRBJ1-6; the match to TRBD1 covers 11 bases. The CDR3 extends over 16 amino acids. The CDR3 is CVNTSGTGGYNSPLHS. CDR3 nucleotides: TGTGTCAACACCTCCGGGACAGGGGGCTATAATTCACCCCTCCACTCT.

About this clonotype itself: One junction end disagrees with the germline gene, perhaps due to a read error. The chain links TRBV6-1 to TRBJ2-2; 10 bases match TRBD1. The CDR3 is made up of 15 amino acids. Germline values: CDR1 MNHNS, CDR2 SASEGT. CDR3 sequence (DNA): TGTGCCAGCAGGGGGGGGACAGGGGACAGCGGGGAGCTGTTCTTT. It encodes CASRGGTGDSGELFF.

In regard to this clonotype: The CDR3 does not end in the conserved phenylalanine or tryptophan, so this is likely a read error. The limits of the CDR3 on the DNA are not certain, so only TCRdb's listed CDR3 is given. The chain couples TRBV12-3 or TRBV12-4 to TRBJ2-7; the table's D call, TRBD2, was not checked against the DNA. The CDR3 contains 16 residues when both ends are counted. The CDR3 loop reads CASRRTSGSLVHEQHL.

Worth noting for this clonotype: A much bigger clone sits one base away, suggesting this may be a read error. The V and J genes are TRBV20-1 and TRBJ2-2; a possible D gene is TRBD1 (5 bases). Germline values: CDR1 DFQATT, CDR2 SNEGSKA (reference sequence). The V end lost 1 base, the J end lost 6 bases, and 12 bases lay between the germline ends. The CDR3 sequence is 14 residues long. CDR3 nucleotide sequence: TGCAGTGCTAGAGTCAACAGGTGCGCCGGGGAGCTGTTTTTT. As protein: CSARVNRCAGELFF.

J is TRBJ1-6 and V is TRBV6-6, with 8 bases matching TRBD1. There are 15 residues in the CDR3. The V gene's germline CDR1 is MNHNY and CDR2 SVGAGI (reference sequence). The CDR3 protein is CVSRKLQGVGSPLHF. CDR3 coding DNA: TGTGTTAGCAGGAAACTACAGGGGGTGGGTTCACCCCTCCACTTT.

Comments on this clonotype: The junction shows a germline mismatch at one end, possibly a read error. The chain joins TRBV6-5 to TRBJ1-1; D is perhaps TRBD1 (5 bases). Germline V gene lookup returns CDR1 MNHEY and CDR2 SVGAGI. There are 15 residues in the CDR3. The CDR3: CASSCPGSIGTETFF. The CDR3, as DNA: TGTGCCAGCAGTTGTCCAGGTTCGATAGGGACTGAAACTTTCTTC.

Worth noting for this clonotype: Because it lacks the conserved phenylalanine or tryptophan at the end, this CDR3 is likely a read error. The V gene is TRBV11-2, the J gene TRBJ2-7; D is undetermined. The V gene's germline CDR1 is SGHAT and CDR2 FQNNGV. The CDR3 covers 13 residues. The CDR3 here is CPRSQWTEREQYH. CDR3 nucleotides: TGTCCCAGGAGCCAATGGACCGAGCGCGAGCAGTACCAC.

To note about this clonotype: This may come from a read error, since a much larger clone is one base off. The chain links TRBV20-1 to TRBJ2-7; possibly TRBD1 or TRBD2 for D (5 bases each). CDR1 DFQATT and CDR2 SNEGSKA come from the germline V gene (reference sequence). The CDR3 consists of 14 residues. Trimming left V 4 bases short and J 10 bases short, with 23 bases between. CDR3 sequence reads: CSAIEGGSRGDQYF. As DNA, the CDR3 is TGCAGTGCTATTGAAGGTGGTTCGAGGGGCGACCAGTACTTC.

This clonotype came up a few times. The junction differs from germline at one of its ends, possibly a read error. The rearrangement links TRBV11-1 to TRBJ1-2; 8 bases line up with TRBD1. This CDR3 region has 15 residues. Per germline, CDR1 SGHAT and CDR2 FQDESV (reference sequence). CDR3 coding DNA: TGTTCCAGCAGCTTTCGGACAGGGATCTATTATGACTACACCTTC. Protein: CSSSFRTGIYYDYTF.

This clonotype was picked up many times. The V gene is TRBV7-9, the J gene TRBJ1-1; D call uncertain. The CDR3 totals 13 residues. Between the trimmed V and J ends, which lost 0 bases and 3 bases, there was a span of 5 bases. Germline V gene sequence: CDR1 SEHNR, CDR2 FQNEAQ (reference sequence). Written as DNA, the CDR3 is TGTGCCAGCAGCTTAGCCGGGGACACTGAAGCTTTCTTT. The encoded protein is CASSLAGDTEAFF.

Worth noting for this clonotype: Mismatch with germline at one junction end may stem from a read error. The chain uses TRBV11-2 and TRBJ1-1; D may be TRBD1 (6 bases). The CDR3 has 13 residues. Per germline, CDR1 SGHAT and CDR2 FQNNGV. CDR3 sequence reads: CASNLGTFDKPFF. The CDR3 nucleotides read TGTGCTAGCAACTTGGGGACATTCGATAAACCTTTCTTT.

As concerns this clonotype: One end of the junction is discordant with germline, which a read error may explain. The chain links TRBV12-3 or TRBV12-4 to TRBJ2-7; tentative D call: TRBD2 (6 bases). The CDR3 extends over 14 amino acids. The CDR3, as DNA: TGTACCAGCAGTTTAGGGACTTTTGGCTACAAGCAGTACTTC. It specifies CTSSLGTFGYKQYF.

On this clonotype itself: In this CDR3 the conserved last residue, phenylalanine or tryptophan, is missing, so a read error is likely. The chain combines TRBV20-1 with TRBJ2-1, with TRBD1 matching over 9 bases. CDR1 is DFQATT and CDR2 is SNEGSKA in the germline V gene (reference sequence). The CDR3 extends over 12 amino acids. V dropped 8 bases and J dropped 6; count of bases not matched to a gene: 5. CDR3 sequence (DNA): TGCAGTTCCGGGACAGGGATCAATGAGCAGTTCCTC. This gives the protein CSSGTGINEQFL.

The CDR3, as DNA: TGTGCCAGCAGTGAAAGCGCTGCGGGGTGTGAGACCCAGTACTTC. Encoded protein: CASSESAAGCETQYF. V gene TRBV6-1 combines with J gene TRBJ2-5; D might be TRBD2 (6 bases). CDR1 and CDR2 from the germline V gene are MNHNS and SASEGT. The CDR3 is made up of 15 amino acids. V was shortened by 2 bases and J by 5 bases, with 15 bases between the two germline ends.

As regards this clonotype: Likely a read error: the CDR3 ends without its conserved phenylalanine or tryptophan. The genes are TRBV29-1 and TRBJ2-7, with D perhaps TRBD1 (6 bases). The CDR3 has 14 amino acids. Germline V gene sequence: CDR1 SQVTM, CDR2 ANQGSEA. CDR3 in DNA: TGTAGCGATGAGAATCAGGGGATTCGGTACGAGCAGTACATC. It codes for CSDENQGIRYEQYI.

This clonotype was recorded only once. V and J are TRBV10-3 and TRBJ2-2, with 7 bases that match TRBD1. Losses at the gene ends were 7 bases for V and 1 base for J; bases not matched to a gene: 9. The CDR3 covers 16 residues. Per germline, CDR1 ENHRY and CDR2 SYGVKD. In DNA form, the CDR3 reads TGTGCCATCATGGGGACAGAAGGTGGGAACACCGGGGAGCTGTTTTTT. Protein sequence: CAIMGTEGGNTGELFF.

With respect to this clonotype: One end of the junction fails to match germline, which may point to a read error. The gene calls are TRBV6-1 and TRBJ2-1; tentatively, D is TRBD2 (7 bases). The CDR3 covers 16 residues. Germline assignment: CDR1 MNHNS and CDR2 SASEGT. The CDR3 reads CANTLRGGTGSSEQLF. The CDR3 region has the DNA TGTGCCAACACCCTAAGGGGGGGCACCGGGTCCAGTGAGCAGCTCTTC.

The chain recombines TRBV6-2 or TRBV6-3 with TRBJ2-7; maybe TRBD1 (6 bases). CDR3 length: 17 residues. Germline V gene data show CDR1 as MNHEY and CDR2 as SVGEGT. CDR3 in DNA: TGTGTCAACAGTTACGGTACCAGGGGATATTCCTCCTACGAGCAGTACTTC. Residues: CVNSYGTRGYSSYEQYF.

This chain connects TRBV5-1 to TRBJ2-5; weak D call: TRBD2 (6 bases). The V end was cut by 7 bases, the J end by 5 bases, with 12 bases between. This CDR3 region has 12 residues. Germline CDR1 SGHRS, CDR2 YFSETQ. The CDR3, as DNA: TGCGCCAGCCAGGTGGGGGGTGAGACCCAGTACTTC. Translation: CASQVGGETQYF.

This chain joins TRBV11-3 and TRBJ2-7; D might be TRBD1 or TRBD2, each matching 7 bases. CDR1 and CDR2 (germline): SGHNT, YENEEA. CDR3 length equals 15 residues. The CDR3 reads CASSTVTGTTYEQYV. CDR3 in DNA: TGTGCCAGCAGCACAGTGACAGGGACTACCTACGAGCAATACGTC.